One sample yielded the 10 T cell receptor beta chains listed below, sequenced in a study of blood T cell repertoires in COVID-19. The repertoire was sequenced with immunoSEQ multiplex PCR; TCRdb's copy has only in-frame clones and lacks some. The sample carries 300,000 to 400,000 clones, over 85% recorded once. Source material: PBMCs or T cells enriched from blood (not recorded which). The receptors were sampled from a man aged 60-69 years who had recovered from COVID-19.

The chain is built from TRBV5-1 and TRBJ1-3, with D possibly matching TRBD1 (5 bases). V dropped 3 bases and J dropped 3 bases, with 10 bases sitting between them. CDR3 size: 14 residues. Germline CDR1 SGHRS, CDR2 YFSETQ. The CDR3 DNA sequence: TGCGCCAGCAGCTCCCAGGGAAGTGGAAACACCATATATTTT. As protein: CASSSQGSGNTIYF. The full variable domain, completed using reference TRBV5-1 and TRBJ1-3, is KAGVTQTPRYLIKTRGQQVTLSCSPISGHRSVSWYQQTPGQGLQFLFEYFSETQRNKGNFPGRFSGRQFSNSRSEMNVSTLELGDSALYLCASSSQGSGNTIYFGEGSWLTVV.

The chain couples TRBV2 to TRBJ2-4, with D perhaps TRBD2 (6 bases). The CDR3 extends over 15 amino acids. V was trimmed by 4 bases and J by 1 base, leaving 11 bases between them. Germline-derived CDR1 and CDR2 are SNHLY and FYNNEI. CDR3 bases: TGTGCCAGCAGTGCACCCGGGGGTGCCAAAAACATTCAGTACTTC. Its translation is CASSAPGGAKNIQYF.

The V gene is TRBV7-3, the J gene TRBJ2-4, with a possible D match to TRBD1 (6 bases). The CDR3 spans 14 residues. CDR1 and CDR2 from the germline V gene are SGHTA and FQGTGA. Trimming cost V 4 bases and J 8 bases, with 15 bases left between them. The CDR3 protein is CASSSQGGKDIQYF. The CDR3 bases are TGTGCCAGCAGCTCTCAAGGGGGAAAGGACATTCAGTACTTC.

The gene calls are TRBV18 and TRBJ1-1, with D possibly matching TRBD1 (5 bases). CDR1 and CDR2 (germline): KGHSH, LQKENI. Trimming took 0 bases from V and 2 from J, leaving 7 bases between them. This CDR3 is 14 amino acids long. The CDR3 loop is CASSPPGGNTEAFF. The CDR3 DNA reads TGTGCCAGCTCACCACCGGGGGGAAACACTGAAGCTTTCTTT. Drawing the rest from reference TRBV18 and TRBJ1-1, the complete variable domain is NAGVMQNPRHLVRRRGQEARLRCSPMKGHSHVYWYRQLPEEGLKFMVYLQKENIIDESGMPKERFSAEFPKEGPSILRIQQVVRGDSAAYFCASSPPGGNTEAFFGQGTRLTVV.

In its sample, this clone was seen a few times. DNA of the CDR3: TGTGCCAGTAGTATAGGAGGCTCCGCTGGAAACACCATATATTTT. Amino acids: CASSIGGSAGNTIYF. The chain employs TRBV19 and TRBJ1-3, with D uncertain. From germline, CDR1 is LNHDA and CDR2 SQIVND (reference sequence). This CDR3 spans 15 amino acids. The V gene lost 1 base and the J gene lost 2 bases, with 9 bases spanning the gap.

The CDR3, as DNA: TGTGCCAGCGGCCCCACAGGGACTAGCGGTCTTCTTCAGTACTTC. This gives the protein CASGPTGTSGLLQYF. The chain recombines TRBV7-2 with TRBJ2-4; TRBD2 aligns across 11 bases. The CDR3 loop spans 15 amino acids. V shed 8 bases, J shed 11 bases, and the junction held 14 bases outside the gene matches. Germline CDR1 is SGHTA and CDR2 is FQGNSA.

The chain joins TRBV4-2 to TRBJ2-1, with 9 bases identical to TRBD2. Germline V gene lookup returns CDR1 LGHNA and CDR2 YNFKEQ. CDR3 length: 21 residues. V shed 4 bases, J shed 3 bases, and the junction held 22 bases outside the gene matches. CDR3 region: CASSPRAPGSGRGSIYNEQFF. The CDR3 DNA is TGTGCCAGCAGCCCGCGAGCGCCCGGTAGCGGGAGAGGGAGCATCTACAATGAGCAGTTCTTC.

The CDR3 protein is CASSFQGAGSPLHF. Written as DNA, the CDR3 is TGTGCCAGCAGTTTTCAGGGGGCGGGTTCACCCCTCCACTTT. This chain joins TRBV27 and TRBJ1-6, with TRBD1 identical over 8 bases. Unmatched junction bases numbered 4, after V lost 3 bases and J lost 9 bases. The CDR3 loop spans 14 amino acids. CDR1 is MNHEY and CDR2 is SMNVEV in the germline V gene (reference sequence).

The chain has TRBV6-5 and TRBJ2-7; 9 nucleotides line up with TRBD1. V lost 6 bases to trimming and J lost 3 bases; unmatched junction nucleotides: 9. The CDR3 has 15 residues. Germline-derived CDR1 and CDR2 are MNHEY and SVGAGI. The CDR3 nucleotides read TGTGCCAGCAGAAAACAGGGGGCTAGGCTCTACGAGCAGTACTTC. It is translated as CASRKQGARLYEQYF.

A remark on this clone: This sample includes further DNA sequences coding for the same CDR3. V gene TRBV18 combines with J gene TRBJ2-7, with TRBD1 matching over 7 bases. Germline CDR1 is KGHSH and CDR2 is LQKENI. V trimming: 6 bases; J trimming: 1 base; junction bases outside the gene matches: 9. This CDR3 is 15 amino acids long. CDR3 sequence reads: CASSPRQGGSYEQYF. CDR3 DNA sequence: TGTGCCAGCTCCCCCCGACAGGGTGGTTCCTACGAGCAGTACTTC.